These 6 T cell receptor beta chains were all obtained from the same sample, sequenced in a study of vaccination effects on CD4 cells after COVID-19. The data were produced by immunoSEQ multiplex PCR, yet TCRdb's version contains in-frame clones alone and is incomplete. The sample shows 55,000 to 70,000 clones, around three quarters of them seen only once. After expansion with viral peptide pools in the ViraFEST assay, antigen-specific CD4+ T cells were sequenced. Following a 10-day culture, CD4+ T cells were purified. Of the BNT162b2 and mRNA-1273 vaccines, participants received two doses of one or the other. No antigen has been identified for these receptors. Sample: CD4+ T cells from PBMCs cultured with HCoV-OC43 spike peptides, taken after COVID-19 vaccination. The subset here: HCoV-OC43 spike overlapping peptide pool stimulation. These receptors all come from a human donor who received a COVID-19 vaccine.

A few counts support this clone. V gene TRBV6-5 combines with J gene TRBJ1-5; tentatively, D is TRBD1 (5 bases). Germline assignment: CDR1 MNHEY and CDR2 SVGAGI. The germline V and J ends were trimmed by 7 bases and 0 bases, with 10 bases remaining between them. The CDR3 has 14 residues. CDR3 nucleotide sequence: TGTGCCAGCATAGGGGTCTATAGCAATCAGCCCCAGCATTTT. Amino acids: CASIGVYSNQPQHF.

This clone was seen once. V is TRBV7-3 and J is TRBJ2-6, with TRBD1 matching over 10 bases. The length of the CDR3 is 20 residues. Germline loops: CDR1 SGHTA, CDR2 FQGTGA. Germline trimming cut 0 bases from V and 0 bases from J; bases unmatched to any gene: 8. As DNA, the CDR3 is TGTGCCAGCAGCTTAACTTCCGGGACAGGGGCTTTCTCTGGGGCCAACGTCCTGACTTTC. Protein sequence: CASSLTSGTGAFSGANVLTF.

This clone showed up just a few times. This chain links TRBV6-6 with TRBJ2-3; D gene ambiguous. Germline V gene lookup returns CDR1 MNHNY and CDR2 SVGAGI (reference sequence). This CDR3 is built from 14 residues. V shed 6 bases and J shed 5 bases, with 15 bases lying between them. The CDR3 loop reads CASRDVLMGDTQYF. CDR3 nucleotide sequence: TGTGCCAGCAGAGACGTCCTCATGGGAGATACGCAGTATTTT.

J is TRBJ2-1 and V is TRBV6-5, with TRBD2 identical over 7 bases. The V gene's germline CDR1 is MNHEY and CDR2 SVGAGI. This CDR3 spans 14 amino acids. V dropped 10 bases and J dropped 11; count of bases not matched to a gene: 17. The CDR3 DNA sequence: TGTGCCACCTTAGCACCGGGGCTAGCGGAGAAGCAGTTCTTC. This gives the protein CATLAPGLAEKQFF.

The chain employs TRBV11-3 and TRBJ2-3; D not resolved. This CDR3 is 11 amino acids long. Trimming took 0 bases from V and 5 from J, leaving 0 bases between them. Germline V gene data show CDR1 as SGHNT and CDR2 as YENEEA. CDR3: CASSLEDTQYF. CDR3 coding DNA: TGTGCCAGCAGCTTAGAAGATACGCAGTATTTT.

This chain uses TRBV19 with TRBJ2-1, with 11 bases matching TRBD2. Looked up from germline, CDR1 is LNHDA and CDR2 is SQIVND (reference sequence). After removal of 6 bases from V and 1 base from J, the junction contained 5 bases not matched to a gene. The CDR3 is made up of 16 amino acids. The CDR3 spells CASRVTSGGSYNEQFF. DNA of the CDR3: TGTGCCAGTAGAGTCACTAGCGGGGGTTCCTACAATGAGCAGTTCTTC. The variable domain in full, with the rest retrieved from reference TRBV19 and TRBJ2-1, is DGGITQSPKYLFRKEGQNVTLSCEQNLNHDAMYWYRQDPGQGLRLIYYSQIVNDFQKGDIAEGYSVSREKKESFPLTVTSAQKNPTAFYLCASRVTSGGSYNEQFFGPGTRLTVL.